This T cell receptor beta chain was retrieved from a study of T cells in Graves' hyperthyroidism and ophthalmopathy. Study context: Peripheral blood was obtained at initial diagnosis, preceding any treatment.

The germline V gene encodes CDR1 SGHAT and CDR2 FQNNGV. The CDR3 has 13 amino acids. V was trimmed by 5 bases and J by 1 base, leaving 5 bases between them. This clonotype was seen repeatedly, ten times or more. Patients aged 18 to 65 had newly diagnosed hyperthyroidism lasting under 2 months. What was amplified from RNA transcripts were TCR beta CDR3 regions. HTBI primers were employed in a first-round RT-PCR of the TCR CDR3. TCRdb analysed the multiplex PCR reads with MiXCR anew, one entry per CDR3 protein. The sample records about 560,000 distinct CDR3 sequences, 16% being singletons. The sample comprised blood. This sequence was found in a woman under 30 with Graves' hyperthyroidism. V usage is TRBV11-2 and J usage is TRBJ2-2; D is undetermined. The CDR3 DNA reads TGTGCCAGCAGCAAACAGAACACCGGGGAGCTGTTTTTT. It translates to CASSKQNTGELFF.